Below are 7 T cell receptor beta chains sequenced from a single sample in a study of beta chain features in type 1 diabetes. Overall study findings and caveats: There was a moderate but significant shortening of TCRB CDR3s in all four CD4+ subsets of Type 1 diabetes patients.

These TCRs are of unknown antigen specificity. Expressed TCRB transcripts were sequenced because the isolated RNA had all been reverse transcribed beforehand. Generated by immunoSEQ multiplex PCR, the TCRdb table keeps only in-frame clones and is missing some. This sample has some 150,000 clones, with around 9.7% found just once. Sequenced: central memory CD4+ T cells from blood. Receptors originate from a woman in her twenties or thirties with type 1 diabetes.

The CDR3 loop is CASGDSESLGYTF. The CDR3 DNA reads TGTGCCAGCGGGGATAGCGAGAGCCTAGGCTACACCTTC. The chain joins TRBV28 to TRBJ1-2; no clear D. CDR3 size: 13 residues. V was shortened by 8 bases and J by 8 bases, with 18 bases between the two germline ends. Per the germline V gene, CDR1 is MDHEN and CDR2 is SYDVKM.

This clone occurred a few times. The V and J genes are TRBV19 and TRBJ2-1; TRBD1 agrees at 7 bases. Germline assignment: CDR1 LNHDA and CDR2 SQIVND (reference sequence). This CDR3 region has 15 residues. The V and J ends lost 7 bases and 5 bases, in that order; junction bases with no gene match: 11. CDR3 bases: TGTGCCAGTACGGGTGGGGACAGCACAAACAATGAGCAGTTCTTC. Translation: CASTGGDSTNNEQFF.

CDR3 bases: TGCGCCAGCAGCTCAGGACCCCAGGGGACCCAGTACTTC. Translated: CASSSGPQGTQYF. The chain employs TRBV5-1 and TRBJ2-5; D perhaps matches TRBD1 (5 bases). The ends were cut back, 3 bases at V and 7 bases at J, with 13 bases in the middle. The CDR3 is 13 amino acids. The germline CDR1 and CDR2 sequences are SGHRS and YFSETQ.

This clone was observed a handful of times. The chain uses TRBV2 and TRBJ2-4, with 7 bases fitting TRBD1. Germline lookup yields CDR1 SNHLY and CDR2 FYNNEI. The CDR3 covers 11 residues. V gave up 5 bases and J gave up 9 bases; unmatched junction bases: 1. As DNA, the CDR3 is TGTGCCAGCAGTCGGACAGGCATTCAGTACTTC. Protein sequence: CASSRTGIQYF.

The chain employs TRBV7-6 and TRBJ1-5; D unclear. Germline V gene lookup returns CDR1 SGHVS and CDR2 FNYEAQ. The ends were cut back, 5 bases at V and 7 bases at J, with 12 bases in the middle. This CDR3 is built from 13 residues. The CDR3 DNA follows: TGTGCCAGCAGCGGGAGCGCCTTCCAGCCCCAGCATTTT. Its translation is CASSGSAFQPQHF.

The CDR3 sequence is CASSLQGAEKEAFF. CDR3 DNA: TGTGCCAGCAGCTTACAGGGGGCAGAGAAGGAAGCTTTCTTT. The chain employs TRBV7-8 and TRBJ1-1, with 8 bases that match TRBD1. Germline V gives CDR1 SGHVS, CDR2 FQNEAQ. V dropped 2 bases and J dropped 8; count of bases not matched to a gene: 7. This CDR3 has 14 amino acids.

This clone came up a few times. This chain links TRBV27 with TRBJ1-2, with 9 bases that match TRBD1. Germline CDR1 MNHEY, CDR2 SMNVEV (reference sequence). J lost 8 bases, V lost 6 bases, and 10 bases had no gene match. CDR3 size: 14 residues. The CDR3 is CASRKGQGTYGYTF. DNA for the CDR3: TGTGCCAGCAGGAAGGGACAGGGAACGTACGGCTACACCTTC.